This passage covers 30 T cell receptor beta chains from one sample sequenced in a study of spatial heterogeneity in lung cancer (dated by TCRdb to the late 2010s). The time point label on this specimen signifies: sample taken at primary tumor resection. The study at large found these results: The tumor nonsynonymous mutation count correlated with the number of expanded intratumoral alpha and beta TCRs.

For these receptors, no antigen is known. The protocol used for the library was 5' RACE. The sequencer listed for this sample is NextSeq 500. Using fastp at Q25 and MiXCR, TCRdb reprocessed the public reads and kept productive beta chains. All rows with the same CDR3 protein become a single entry with the most common DNA and genes. This sample has 10,000 to 15,000 distinct CDR3 sequences in its table, and roughly 7.2% of those were observed once. The ten largest account for roughly 3.2% of the sample. The specimen was lung tumor tissue, collected at surgery. These receptors originate from a female donor with early-stage non-small cell lung cancer.

Many counts were recorded for this clonotype. The chain couples TRBV7-2 to TRBJ2-5; 8 bases match TRBD2. This CDR3 contains 15 residues. Unmatched junction bases numbered 10, after V lost 5 bases and J lost 5 bases. The germline gives CDR1 SGHTA, CDR2 FQGNSA. CDR3 sequence (DNA): TGTGCCAGCAGCAGGGCGGGAGGTTGGTCGGAGACCCAGTACTTC. Translated: CASSRAGGWSETQYF.

This clonotype is labeled as medium-sized. The rearrangement joins TRBV7-9 to TRBJ2-5, with TRBD2 identical over 14 bases. CDR3 length: 17 residues. CDR1 and CDR2 from the germline V gene are SEHNR and FQNEAQ (reference sequence). V shed 8 bases, J shed 4 bases, and the junction held 12 bases outside the gene matches. The CDR3 loop reads CASPSSGLAGGVETQYF. The CDR3 DNA reads TGTGCCAGCCCCTCATCTGGACTAGCGGGAGGCGTAGAGACCCAGTACTTC. The whole variable domain, remainder taken from reference TRBV7-9 and TRBJ2-5, is DTGVSQNPRHKITKRGQNVTFRCDPISEHNRLYWYRQTLGQGPEFLTYFQNEAQLEKSRLLSDRFSAERPKGSFSTLEIQRTEQGDSAMYLCASPSSGLAGGVETQYFGPGTRLLVL.

This clonotype was counted at least ten times. The J gene is TRBJ1-2, the V gene TRBV28, with a tentative D call TRBD1 (5 bases). The CDR3 has 13 amino acids. V lost 5 bases, J lost 4 bases, and 11 bases lay in between. The germline V gene has CDR1 MDHEN and CDR2 SYDVKM. CDR3 residues: CASSMQGPYGYTF. CDR3 coding DNA: TGTGCCAGCAGTATGCAGGGCCCCTATGGCTACACCTTC.

Ten or more counts support this clonotype. The chain combines TRBV7-9 with TRBJ2-1; TRBD2 aligns across 11 bases. V lost 1 base to trimming and J lost 8 bases; unmatched junction nucleotides: 7. The V gene's germline CDR1 is SEHNR and CDR2 FQNEAQ (reference sequence). The length of the CDR3 is 16 residues. The CDR3 here is CASSLDLTSGKDEQFF. CDR3 in DNA: TGTGCCAGCAGCTTAGACTTGACTAGCGGGAAGGATGAGCAGTTCTTC.

Within the sample, this clonotype is medium-sized (0.01 to 0.1%). The chain recombines TRBV3-1 with TRBJ2-6; 9 bases map to TRBD1. The V gene's germline CDR1 is LGHDT and CDR2 YNNKEL (reference sequence). The V segment lost 4 bases and the J segment 2 bases; nucleotides outside the gene matches: 3. There are 16 residues in the CDR3. CDR3 DNA: TGTGCCAGCAGCCTAACAGGGGGCCCTGGGGCCAACGTCCTGACTTTC. Protein sequence: CASSLTGGPGANVLTF.

This clonotype was seen many times. V usage is TRBV19 and J usage is TRBJ1-5, with 8 nucleotides matching TRBD1. The V segment lost 8 bases and the J segment 0 bases; nucleotides outside the gene matches: 6. CDR3 length: 15 amino acids. Germline loops: CDR1 LNHDA, CDR2 SQIVND (reference sequence). The CDR3 nucleotides read TGTGCCAGTTCCGGGACAGGCATTAGCAATCAGCCCCAGCATTTT. Translation: CASSGTGISNQPQHF.

A few counts support this clonotype. The genes are TRBV5-1 and TRBJ2-5; TRBD2 aligns across 13 bases. Germline CDR1 is SGHRS and CDR2 is YFSETQ. V shed 5 bases, J shed 5 bases, and the junction held 9 bases outside the gene matches. The CDR3 contains 16 residues. CDR3 sequence reads: CASSPGLAGALETQYF. The CDR3 nucleotides are TGCGCCAGCAGTCCCGGACTAGCGGGAGCCTTGGAGACCCAGTACTTC.

This clonotype was observed at least ten times. The chain is built from TRBV29-1 and TRBJ1-2, with TRBD1 matching over 10 bases. The V gene end was trimmed by 6 bases and the J gene end by 7 bases; junction bases not matched to a gene: 8. Germline V gene data show CDR1 as SQVTM and CDR2 as ANQGSEA. The CDR3 spans 13 residues. In nucleotides, the CDR3 is TGCAGCGTCAGACAGGGGGCCGGAGCTGGCTACACCTTC. It is translated as CSVRQGAGAGYTF.

This clonotype has just a few counts. The chain has TRBV12-3 or TRBV12-4 and TRBJ1-5; D is unclear. The CDR3 runs 16 residues. The V and J ends lost 2 bases and 2 bases respectively, with 13 bases between them. The CDR3 region is CASSLMAGGGNQPQHF. CDR3 DNA: TGTGCCAGCAGTTTAATGGCGGGCGGCGGCAATCAGCCCCAGCATTTT.

This clonotype was seen at least ten times. The chain links TRBV28 to TRBJ2-2, with 15 bases fitting TRBD2. V lost 5 bases, J lost 6 bases, and 1 base stayed unmatched. In germline, CDR1 is MDHEN, CDR2 SYDVKM. This CDR3 is built from 15 residues. The chain's CDR3 is CASSRTSGRAGELFF. CDR3 nucleotides: TGTGCCAGCAGTCGGACTAGCGGGAGGGCCGGGGAGCTGTTTTTT.

The table lists this clonotype with many counts. The chain is built from TRBV7-2 and TRBJ1-1; D remains ambiguous. The germline V gene encodes CDR1 SGHTA and CDR2 FQGNSA. CDR3 length: 12 residues. V lost 5 bases and J lost 6, with 10 bases in between. CDR3 in amino acids: CASSLDTAEAFF. The CDR3 coding sequence is TGTGCCAGCAGCCTCGACACGGCTGAAGCTTTCTTT.

This clonotype appeared a few times. The chain couples TRBV11-2 to TRBJ1-2, with TRBD1 identical over 7 bases. There are 16 residues in the CDR3. V lost 0 bases to trimming and J lost 0 bases; unmatched junction nucleotides: 4. Germline CDR1 is SGHAT and CDR2 is FQNNGV. This CDR3 reads CASSLDRTGANYGYTF. CDR3 nucleotide sequence: TGTGCCAGCAGCTTAGATCGGACAGGAGCTAACTATGGCTACACCTTC.

Remarks on this clonotype: A much larger clone lies a single base off, so this may be a read error. CDR3 in DNA: TGTGCCAGCAATTTATCGGGTTTAGGGAGGGGACAGGTCAACGAGCAGTACTTC. It is translated as CASNLSGLGRGQVNEQYF. The rearrangement links TRBV28 to TRBJ2-7, with a possible D match to TRBD1 (8 bases). Germline V lookup: CDR1 MDHEN, CDR2 SYDVKM. The CDR3 runs to 18 residues.

As regards this clonotype: One base away lies a much larger clone, so this may be a sequencing read error. The chain links TRBV11-2 to TRBJ1-1, with 7 bases fitting TRBD1. Germline values: CDR1 SGHAT, CDR2 FQNNGV. The CDR3 extends over 15 amino acids. CDR3 amino acids: CANSSAGQRNTEAFF. DNA for the CDR3: TGTGCCAACAGCTCTGCGGGACAGAGGAACACTGAAGCTTTCTTT.

The table lists this clonotype with many counts. The V gene is TRBV6-2 or TRBV6-3, the J gene TRBJ2-1; the D gene is possibly TRBD2 (6 bases). Per the germline V gene, CDR1 is MNHEY and CDR2 is SVGEGT. The CDR3 runs 16 residues. Trimming cost V 6 bases and J 3 bases, with 18 bases left between them. The CDR3 coding sequence is TGTGCCAGCAGGATAAGATCAGCGGGCCTCTACAATGAGCAGTTCTTC. This translates into CASRIRSAGLYNEQFF.

This clonotype occurred many times. The chain employs TRBV7-2 and TRBJ2-5, with 7 bases lining up with TRBD1. This CDR3 spans 13 amino acids. Germline V gene sequence: CDR1 SGHTA, CDR2 FQGNSA. The V segment lost 5 bases and the J segment 6 bases; nucleotides outside the gene matches: 6. CDR3 region: CASSGSGQQTQYF. CDR3 nucleotides: TGTGCCAGCAGCGGGTCGGGACAGCAGACCCAGTACTTC.

This clonotype showed up many times. This chain links TRBV12-5 with TRBJ2-7; TRBD1 is a possible D gene (5 bases). CDR1 is LGHNT and CDR2 is FRNRAP in the germline V gene. There are 16 residues in the CDR3. Trimming stripped 0 bases from V and 6 bases from J, with 18 bases between. DNA of the CDR3: TGTGCTAGTGGTTTGGTACGGTCGAAGGGGAAGAGCGAGCAGTACTTC. Its translation: CASGLVRSKGKSEQYF.

This clonotype was seen at least ten times. The J gene is TRBJ2-1, the V gene TRBV6-2 or TRBV6-3; 12 positions agree with TRBD2. The CDR3 totals 15 residues. V was clipped by 8 bases and J by 7 bases; unmatched bases: 9. Germline V gene sequence: CDR1 MNHEY, CDR2 SVGEGT. The CDR3 region is CASRASGRAFNEQFF. CDR3 coding DNA: TGTGCCAGCCGTGCTAGCGGGAGGGCCTTTAATGAGCAGTTCTTC.

J is TRBJ2-7 and V is TRBV28; TRBD1 aligns across 8 bases. J lost 5 bases, V lost 9 bases, and 12 bases had no gene match. The CDR3 totals 14 residues. Germline CDR1 MDHEN, CDR2 SYDVKM. The CDR3 DNA sequence: TGTGCCAGTTTCCCCCGGACAGGGACGAACGAGCAGTACTTC. The encoded protein is CASFPRTGTNEQYF.

This clonotype was counted ten times or more. The rearrangement links TRBV29-1 to TRBJ2-3; no clear D. The CDR3 has 12 amino acids. V lost 4 bases to trimming and J lost 5 bases, with 10 bases between them. The germline gives CDR1 SQVTM, CDR2 ANQGSEA. CDR3 bases: TGCAGCGTTGCGCGGCCCGAAGATACGCAGTATTTT. Protein sequence: CSVARPEDTQYF.

This clonotype was seen a few times. Written as DNA, the CDR3 is TGTGCCAGCAGTTCAGCGGGTACTGGGGCCAACGTCCTGACTTTC. Amino acid sequence: CASSSAGTGANVLTF. V is TRBV28 and J is TRBJ2-6, with D perhaps matching TRBD2 (6 bases). Trimming left V 4 bases short and J 2 bases short, with 9 bases between. The CDR3 loop spans 15 amino acids. Germline V gene lookup returns CDR1 MDHEN and CDR2 SYDVKM.

The chain has TRBV28 and TRBJ2-3, with TRBD1 matching over 12 bases. The CDR3 consists of 16 residues. Germline V CDR1 and CDR2: MDHEN, SYDVKM. Unmatched junction bases numbered 10, after V lost 6 bases and J lost 6 bases. DNA of the CDR3: TGTGCCAGCAGCCAACCGGGACAGGGGGCGGGTGATACGCAGTATTTT. It translates to CASSQPGQGAGDTQYF.

This clonotype has a count of ten or more. The rearrangement joins TRBV5-6 to TRBJ2-2, with D possibly TRBD2 on 5 matching bases. Trimming shortened V by 1 base and J by 5 bases, and 9 bases separated the two germline ends. Germline V gene data show CDR1 as SGHDT and CDR2 as YYEEEE. The CDR3 runs to 14 residues. The CDR3 region is CASSLLLVTGELFF. CDR3 nucleotides: TGTGCCAGCAGCTTGTTACTAGTAACCGGGGAGCTGTTTTTT.

There are many counts of this clonotype. The chain has TRBV7-2 and TRBJ1-2; 7 positions agree with TRBD1. V dropped 1 base and J dropped 4; count of bases not matched to a gene: 6. The germline V gene encodes CDR1 SGHTA and CDR2 FQGNSA. This CDR3 is 15 amino acids long. CDR3 amino acids: CASSLGSGGRYGYTF. The CDR3 DNA is TGTGCCAGCAGCTTAGGATCAGGGGGTCGCTATGGCTACACCTTC.

This clonotype came up many times. The rearrangement joins TRBV11-2 to TRBJ2-1; no clear D. Trimming took off 2 bases at V and 4 bases at J, with 9 bases between the two ends. This CDR3 contains 14 residues. Germline V gene data show CDR1 as SGHAT and CDR2 as FQNNGV. CDR3 coding DNA: TGTGCCAGCAGCTTAACGACGGAATACAATGAGCAGTTCTTC. It codes for CASSLTTEYNEQFF.

The chain links TRBV12-3 or TRBV12-4 to TRBJ2-7; D uncertain. V dropped 2 bases and J dropped 0 bases, with 5 bases sitting between them. CDR3 length: 13 amino acids. The CDR3 coding sequence is TGTGCCAGCAGTTTATCCCACTCCTACGAGCAGTACTTC. It encodes CASSLSHSYEQYF.

This clonotype has at least ten counts. The chain joins TRBV7-6 to TRBJ2-7; possibly TRBD1 for D (6 bases). Germline V gene sequence: CDR1 SGHVS, CDR2 FNYEAQ. Deletions cut 1 base from V and 6 bases from J, with 7 bases between. This CDR3 contains 12 residues. CDR3 sequence: CASSLGQAEQYF. As DNA, the CDR3 is TGTGCCAGCAGCTTAGGACAGGCCGAGCAGTACTTC.

This clonotype counts as medium-sized. This chain uses TRBV28 with TRBJ2-2; the D is unclear. Trimming removed 8 bases at V and 5 bases at J, with 12 bases between. The germline CDR1 and CDR2 sequences are MDHEN and SYDVKM. The CDR3 is 13 amino acids. In nucleotides, the CDR3 is TGTGCCAGCGGTGCGCGACTTACCGGGGAGCTGTTTTTT. Its protein is CASGARLTGELFF.

Many counts were recorded for this clonotype. The rearrangement joins TRBV7-9 to TRBJ2-5; D unclear. Per germline, CDR1 SEHNR and CDR2 FQNEAQ (reference sequence). The ends were cut back, 5 bases at V and 2 bases at J, with 15 bases in the middle. The CDR3 loop spans 15 amino acids. The CDR3 region has the DNA TGTGCCAGCAGCACTCGAGGAGCAGGACAAGAGACCCAGTACTTC. Protein product: CASSTRGAGQETQYF.

The table lists this clonotype with many counts. The chain carries TRBV28 and TRBJ2-7; no definite D call. V was pared by 7 bases and J by 7 bases, with 14 bases between. Germline V gene data show CDR1 as MDHEN and CDR2 as SYDVKM. The CDR3 loop spans 12 amino acids. As DNA, the CDR3 is TGTGCCAGCAACCAAGGGCTAGAGGAGCAGTACTTC. Translating gives CASNQGLEEQYF.